This T cell receptor (beta chain) came from a study of T-cell memory formation after mild COVID-19. Study-wide points: Those CD4+ clones that contracted were mainly in CM and EM (CD8+ ones in EMRA).

Libraries for TCRalpha and TCRbeta carried sample barcodes and unique molecular identifiers via 5'RACE. TCRdb re-called the 5' RACE reads through MiXCR, storing one row per CDR3 protein. The sample carries about 130,000 distinct CDR3 sequences, 15% to 20% recorded once. V lost 9 bases, J lost 5 bases, and 10 bases stayed unmatched. Germline V gene sequence: CDR1 SNHLY, CDR2 FYNNEI. There are 13 residues in the CDR3. This clonotype has just a few counts. Its antigen is as yet unknown. This chain joins TRBV2 and TRBJ2-7; 7 nucleotides align to TRBD1. The sequence came from a man aged 18 to 35 who had mild COVID-19 (a few samples of this study predate the infection). Cell type and time point are not known. The sample comprised PBMCs or a T cell subset sorted from them (not recorded which). For the CDR3, the DNA is TGTGCCAGTTCCAAGGACAGGCGGCACGAGCAGTACGTC. This translates into CASSKDRRHEQYV.